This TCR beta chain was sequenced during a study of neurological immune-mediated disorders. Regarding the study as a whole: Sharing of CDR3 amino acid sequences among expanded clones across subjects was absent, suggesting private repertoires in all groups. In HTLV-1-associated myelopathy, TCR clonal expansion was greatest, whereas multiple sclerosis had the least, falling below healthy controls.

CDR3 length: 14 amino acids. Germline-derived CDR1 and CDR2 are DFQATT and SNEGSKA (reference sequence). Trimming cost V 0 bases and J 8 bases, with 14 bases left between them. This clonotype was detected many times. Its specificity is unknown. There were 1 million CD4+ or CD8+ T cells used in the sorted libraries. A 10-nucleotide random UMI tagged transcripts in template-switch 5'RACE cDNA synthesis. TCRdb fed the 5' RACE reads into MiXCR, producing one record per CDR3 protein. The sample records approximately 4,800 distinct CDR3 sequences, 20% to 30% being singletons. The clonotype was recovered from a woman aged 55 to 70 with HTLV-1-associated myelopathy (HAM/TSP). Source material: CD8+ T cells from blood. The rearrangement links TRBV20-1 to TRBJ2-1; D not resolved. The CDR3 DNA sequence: TGCAGTGCTAGAGATTTAGGCGTCCGGGATGAGCAGTTCTTC. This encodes CSARDLGVRDEQFF.